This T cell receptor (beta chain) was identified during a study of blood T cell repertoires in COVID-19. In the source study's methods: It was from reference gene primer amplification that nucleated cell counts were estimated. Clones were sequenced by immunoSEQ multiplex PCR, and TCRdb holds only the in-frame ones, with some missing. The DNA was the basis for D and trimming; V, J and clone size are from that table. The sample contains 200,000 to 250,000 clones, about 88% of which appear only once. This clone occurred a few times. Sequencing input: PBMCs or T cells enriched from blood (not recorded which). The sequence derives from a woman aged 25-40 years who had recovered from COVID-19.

The CDR3 region is CASSKDLLNTGELFF. CDR3 in DNA: TGTGCCAGCAGCAAGGACTTGCTGAACACCGGGGAGCTGTTTTTT. V gene TRBV7-9 combines with J gene TRBJ2-2, with a weak D call TRBD2 (5 bases). In germline, CDR1 is SEHNR, CDR2 FQNEAQ (reference sequence). The CDR3 is 15 amino acids. V lost 5 bases, J lost 1 base, and 11 bases lay in between.